The 10 T cell receptor beta chains below were found in one sample sequenced in a study of Graves' ophthalmopathy and Graves' hyperthyroidism. RNA transcripts provided the template for amplifying TCR beta CDR3 regions. RT-PCR was first run with HTBI primers, then multiplex PCR in a second round. TCRdb re-derived calls from the multiplex PCR reads in MiXCR, one entry per CDR3 protein. The table has 350,000 to 450,000 distinct CDR3 sequences, approximately 16% seen once; the top ten hold roughly 1.5%. The specimen sequenced was peripheral blood. Source of these receptors: a woman under 30 with Graves' ophthalmopathy.

This clonotype has a count of ten or more. The J gene is TRBJ2-5, the V gene TRBV14; D uncertain. V shed 1 base and J shed 0 bases, with 6 bases lying between them. The CDR3 covers 14 residues. The germline gives CDR1 SGHDN, CDR2 FVKESK. The CDR3 DNA sequence: TGTGCCAGCAGCCAAGGGGTCAACCAAGAGACCCAGTACTTC. Its translation is CASSQGVNQETQYF.

This rearrangement joins TRBV11-3 to TRBJ2-7; D not certain. This CDR3 is 14 amino acids long. The germline V gene has CDR1 SGHNT and CDR2 YENEEA. The V gene lost 1 base and the J gene lost 2 bases, with 9 bases spanning the gap. CDR3 coding DNA: TGTGCCAGCAGCTTAGGACGGTTTACCTACGAGCAGTACTTC. Its protein product is CASSLGRFTYEQYF.

This clonotype was detected many times. This sequence joins TRBV11-2 and TRBJ2-4; 7 nucleotides agree with TRBD2. This CDR3 comprises 18 residues. V trimming: 1 base; J trimming: 1 base; junction bases outside the gene matches: 10. Germline loops: CDR1 SGHAT, CDR2 FQNNGV. The CDR3: CASSLVMSWGGAKNIQYF. The CDR3 DNA sequence: TGTGCCAGCAGCTTAGTGATGTCATGGGGGGGGGCCAAAAACATTCAGTACTTC.

This clonotype came up many times. The chain joins TRBV12-3 or TRBV12-4 to TRBJ1-1, with TRBD1 identical over 7 bases. With 2 bases clipped from V and 3 bases from J, the junction kept 6 bases outside the gene matches. This CDR3 spans 15 amino acids. In nucleotides, the CDR3 is TGTGCCAGCAGTTTAAGGCAGGGGGAGGACACTGAAGCTTTCTTT. The encoded protein is CASSLRQGEDTEAFF.

This clonotype was recorded a few times. The chain recombines TRBV12-3 or TRBV12-4 with TRBJ1-1; possibly TRBD1 for D (6 bases). V was pared by 5 bases and J by 6 bases, with 13 bases between. The CDR3 consists of 13 residues. The CDR3, as DNA: TGTGCCAGCAGTCCGACAGGCACCCCTGAAGCTTTCTTT. Protein product: CASSPTGTPEAFF.

This chain connects TRBV9 to TRBJ2-2; D might be TRBD1 or TRBD2, each matching 6 bases. This CDR3 region has 15 residues. V lost 0 bases to trimming and J lost 4 bases, with 10 bases between them. Germline CDR1 reads SGDLS; CDR2 reads YYNGEE. The CDR3: CASSVASGATGELFF. The CDR3 nucleotides read TGTGCCAGCAGCGTAGCTTCGGGGGCCACCGGGGAGCTGTTTTTT.

This clonotype appeared many times. A read error may account for a junction end that differs from germline. The chain carries TRBV5-1 and TRBJ2-7; 12 positions match TRBD2. This CDR3 is built from 14 residues. In germline, CDR1 is SGHRS, CDR2 YFSETQ. CDR3 residues: CASTLTSGSHEQYF. DNA of the CDR3: TGCGCCAGCACCTTGACTAGCGGGAGCCACGAGCAGTACTTC.

In its sample, this clonotype was seen many times. The rearrangement uses TRBV11-1 and TRBJ2-7; D remains ambiguous. CDR1 SGHAT and CDR2 FQDESV come from the germline V gene (reference sequence). CDR3 length equals 14 residues. The germline V and J ends were trimmed by 2 bases and 3 bases, with 11 bases remaining between them. The CDR3 here is CASSLTQDLYEQYF. For the CDR3, the DNA is TGTGCCAGCAGCTTAACCCAAGACCTCTACGAGCAGTACTTC.

The table lists this clonotype with many counts. The chain employs TRBV5-1 and TRBJ1-5; D not certain. CDR3 size: 14 residues. The ends were cut back, 2 bases at V and 7 bases at J, with 13 bases in the middle. The germline CDR1 and CDR2 sequences are SGHRS and YFSETQ. This CDR3 reads CASSFEGGEQPQHF. In DNA, the CDR3 is TGCGCCAGCAGCTTTGAGGGAGGAGAGCAGCCCCAGCATTTT.

This clonotype was detected ten times or more. The chain has TRBV10-3 and TRBJ1-2; TRBD1 might be the D (5 bases). V lost 8 bases and J 3 bases, leaving 10 bases between the germline ends. Germline CDR1 ENHRY, CDR2 SYGVKD. This CDR3 is built from 12 residues. CDR3 protein: CAIGDGDYGYTF. CDR3 coding DNA: TGTGCCATCGGGGACGGAGACTATGGCTACACCTTC.